The clone carrying this T cell receptor beta chain was seen more than once but under ten times. The antigen remains undetermined. The PCR made use of 60 Vbeta and 13 Jbeta primers. Generated by immunoSEQ multiplex PCR, the TCRdb table keeps only in-frame clones and is missing some. Of around 85,000 clones listed, roughly 80% were seen once; the top ten hold roughly 30%. The CDR3 loop spans 17 amino acids. These data originate in a study of cytomegalovirus exposure and HLA in healthy donors. Study findings and constraints: An analysis that was carried out later associated 15,000 to 20,000 TCR beta sequences with HLA alleles at 0.05 false discovery rate. Reports showed the classifier diagnosing cytomegalovirus status with high specificity and sensitivity. The only immune exposure information that was available was CMV serostatus.

Unrecorded immune exposure was likely among donors, who were nominally healthy when sampled. This rearrangement joins TRBV21-1 to TRBJ1-1; the table assigns TRBD1, which was not confirmed against the DNA. TRBV21-1 is a known pseudogene. The sequence came from a man aged 50-59 years in good health and CMV-seropositive. The sequencing input was PBMCs. In nucleotides, the CDR3 is TGTGCCAGCAGCACCGCCTGGGGGCCTCCGATGAACACTGAAGCTTTCTTT. Its protein is CASSTAWGPPMNTEAFF.